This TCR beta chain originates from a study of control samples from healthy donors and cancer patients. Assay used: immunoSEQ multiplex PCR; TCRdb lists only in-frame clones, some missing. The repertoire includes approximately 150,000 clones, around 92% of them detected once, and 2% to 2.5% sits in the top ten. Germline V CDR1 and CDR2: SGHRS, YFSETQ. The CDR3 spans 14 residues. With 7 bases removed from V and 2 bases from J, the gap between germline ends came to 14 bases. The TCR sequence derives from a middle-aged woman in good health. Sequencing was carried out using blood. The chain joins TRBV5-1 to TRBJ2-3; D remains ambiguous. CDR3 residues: CASFPGAFTDTQYF. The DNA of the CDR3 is TGCGCCAGCTTCCCAGGAGCCTTCACAGATACGCAGTATTTT. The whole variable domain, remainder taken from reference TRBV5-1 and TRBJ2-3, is KAGVTQTPRYLIKTRGQQVTLSCSPISGHRSVSWYQQTPGQGLQFLFEYFSETQRNKGNFPGRFSGRQFSNSRSEMNVSTLELGDSALYLCASFPGAFTDTQYFGPGTRLTVL.